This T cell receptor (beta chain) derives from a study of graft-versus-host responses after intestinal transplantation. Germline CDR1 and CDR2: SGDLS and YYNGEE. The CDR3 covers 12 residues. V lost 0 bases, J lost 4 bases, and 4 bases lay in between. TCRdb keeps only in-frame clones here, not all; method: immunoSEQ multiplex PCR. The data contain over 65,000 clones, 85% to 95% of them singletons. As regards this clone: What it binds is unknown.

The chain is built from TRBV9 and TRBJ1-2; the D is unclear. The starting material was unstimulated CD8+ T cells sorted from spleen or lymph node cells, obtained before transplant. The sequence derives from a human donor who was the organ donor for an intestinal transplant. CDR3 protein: CASSVGLYGYTF. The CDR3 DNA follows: TGTGCCAGCAGCGTAGGTCTCTATGGCTACACCTTC.